These 6 T cell receptor beta chains were sequenced from one sample in a study of cytomegalovirus exposure and HLA in healthy donors. A multiplex PCR was run with 60 Vbeta primers and 13 Jbeta primers. Sequencing used immunoSEQ multiplex PCR; TCRdb keeps in-frame clones, though not all of them. The sample has about 180,000 clones, 76% seen once; the top ten hold about 2.5%. The sample consisted of PBMCs. The receptor source for this set is a woman in her thirties in good health and CMV-seropositive.

This chain uses TRBV11-2 with TRBJ2-3; 9 nucleotides align to TRBD2. Trimming took 1 base from V and 4 from J; bases not matched to a gene: 9. The CDR3 runs to 17 residues. The germline CDR1 and CDR2 sequences are SGHAT and FQNNGV. The CDR3 sequence: CASSLGGAGGRADTQYF. CDR3 DNA sequence: TGTGCCAGCAGCTTAGGCGGGGCGGGGGGGCGGGCAGATACGCAGTATTTT.

The chain couples TRBV13 to TRBJ2-1, with D perhaps TRBD2 (7 bases). Trimming left V 3 bases short and J 2 bases short, with 14 bases between. Germline lookup yields CDR1 PRHDT and CDR2 FYEKMQ (reference sequence). This CDR3 is 16 amino acids long. CDR3 in DNA: TGTGCCAGCAGCTTGTGGGGGCTAGCGGCCTACAATGAGCAGTTCTTC. Encoded protein: CASSLWGLAAYNEQFF. Using reference TRBV13 and TRBJ2-1 for the parts outside the CDR3, the full variable domain is AAGVIQSPRHLIKEKRETATLKCYPIPRHDTVYWYQQGPGQDPQFLISFYEKMQSDKGSIPDRFSAQQFSDYHSELNMSSLELGDSALYFCASSLWGLAAYNEQFFGPGTRLTVL.

The V gene is TRBV2, the J gene TRBJ2-1, with TRBD1 as a possible D gene (6 bases). Deletions cut 4 bases from V and 0 bases from J, with 10 bases between. The length of the CDR3 is 15 residues. Germline V lookup: CDR1 SNHLY, CDR2 FYNNEI. The CDR3 nucleotides are TGTGCCAGCAGTGGGGGACACCGCTCCTACAATGAGCAGTTCTTC. Translating gives CASSGGHRSYNEQFF.

In its sample, this clone was seen once. The rearrangement uses TRBV7-2 and TRBJ2-2; TRBD2 agrees at 8 bases. CDR3 length: 17 residues. Germline CDR1 SGHTA, CDR2 FQGNSA. V lost 0 bases to trimming and J lost 1 base; unmatched junction nucleotides: 4. CDR3 region: CASSLALGGGNTGELFF. CDR3 coding DNA: TGTGCCAGCAGCTTAGCGCTCGGGGGGGGGAACACCGGGGAGCTGTTTTTT.

The chain recombines TRBV4-2 with TRBJ2-7; 8 bases map to TRBD2. Trimming at V came to 0 bases and at J to 4 bases, leaving 14 bases not matched to a gene. The CDR3 length is 18 residues. The V gene's germline CDR1 is LGHNA and CDR2 YNFKEQ. The CDR3 reads CASSQDLLGRGGPYEQYF. DNA for the CDR3: TGTGCCAGCAGCCAAGACCTCCTCGGGAGGGGTGGCCCTTACGAGCAGTACTTC.

The chain joins TRBV7-2 to TRBJ2-5; unclear D gene. The DNA end is a closer match to TRBJ2-7, so the J assignment may be wrong. CDR1 is SGHTA and CDR2 is FQGNSA in the germline V gene. The CDR3 is 13 amino acids. The CDR3 coding sequence is TGTGCCAGCAGCTTAGTACTTAACTACGAGCAGTACTTC. Encoded protein: CASSLVLNYEQYF.